These 10 T cell receptor beta chains share one sample of origin, sequenced in a study of Tregs in tolerant kidney transplant recipients. Using immunoSEQ multiplex PCR, the repertoire was profiled, and TCRdb retains in-frame clones only, with some absent. The table records just under 65,000 clones, less than 98% of them present only once. Sequenced material: Tregs from blood, taken before the transplant. Every receptor here comes from a human donor who received a combined kidney and bone marrow transplant.

The chain employs TRBV30 and TRBJ2-5; no clear D gene. Germline-derived CDR1 and CDR2 are GTSNPN and SVGIG (reference sequence). Trimming removed 0 bases from V and 4 bases from J, with 9 bases in between. The CDR3 runs to 13 residues. Here the CDR3 DNA reads TGTGCCTGGAGTGTTGCCAGAGGAGAGACCCAGTACTTC. This encodes CAWSVARGETQYF.

This chain connects TRBV4-3 to TRBJ1-6; 7 bases map to TRBD1. With V trimmed by 6 bases and J by 4 bases, 21 bases remained unmatched. Germline V gene data show CDR1 as LGHNA and CDR2 as YSLEER. The CDR3 spans 20 residues. The CDR3 spells CASSPAPYRGFSLYNSPLHF. CDR3 in DNA: TGCGCCAGCAGTCCCGCACCTTACAGGGGTTTCTCCTTATATAATTCACCCCTCCACTTT.

The J gene is TRBJ2-7, the V gene TRBV5-4; D is ambiguous. With 2 bases removed from V and 3 bases from J, the gap between germline ends came to 6 bases. Germline loops: CDR1 SGHNT, CDR2 YYREEE (reference sequence). CDR3 size: 12 residues. This CDR3 reads CASSFDNYEQYF. CDR3 DNA: TGTGCCAGCAGCTTTGACAACTACGAGCAGTACTTC. The whole variable domain, remainder taken from reference TRBV5-4 and TRBJ2-7, is ETGVTQSPTHLIKTRGQQVTLRCSSQSGHNTVSWYQQALGQGPQFIFQYYREEENGRGNFPPRFSGLQFPNYSSELNVNALELDDSALYLCASSFDNYEQYFGPGTRLTVT.

This chain links TRBV4-2 with TRBJ2-1, with 11 bases lining up with TRBD2. Germline V CDR1 and CDR2: LGHNA, YNFKEQ. Trimming took 3 bases from V and 6 from J; bases not matched to a gene: 4. The CDR3 covers 15 residues. CDR3 nucleotide sequence: TGTGCCAGCAGCCAGGCTAGCGGGAGGCGCAATGAGCAGTTCTTC. It specifies CASSQASGRRNEQFF.

This clone was seen a single time. The rearrangement links TRBV6-4 to TRBJ2-5, with 8 bases identical to TRBD1. Germline V CDR1 and CDR2: MRHNA, SNTAGT. The V segment lost 6 bases and the J segment 4 bases; nucleotides outside the gene matches: 13. This CDR3 contains 16 residues. CDR3 DNA sequence: TGTGCCAGCAGACCCTCGGACAGGGTCTTGGGAGAGACCCAGTACTTC. Residues: CASRPSDRVLGETQYF.

A single count supports this clone. The chain links TRBV25-1 to TRBJ2-7; possibly TRBD1 for D (6 bases). V lost 1 base to trimming and J lost 5 bases, with 12 bases between them. The CDR3 is 14 residues long. The germline V gene has CDR1 MGHDK and CDR2 SYGVNS. The CDR3 is CASSEFPGDHEQYF. The CDR3 DNA is TGTGCCAGCAGTGAATTTCCAGGGGACCACGAGCAGTACTTC.

This chain uses TRBV19 with TRBJ1-3; no firm D call. The CDR3 has 14 amino acids. V was pared by 2 bases and J by 3 bases, with 8 bases between. Germline CDR1 is LNHDA and CDR2 is SQIVND (reference sequence). In nucleotides, the CDR3 is TGTGCCAGTAGTATATCCGGGGTTGGAAACACCATATATTTT. Its protein product is CASSISGVGNTIYF.

The chain uses TRBV5-1 and TRBJ2-3; perhaps TRBD2 as D (5 bases). V shed 4 bases and J shed 4 bases, with 10 bases lying between them. The V gene's germline CDR1 is SGHRS and CDR2 YFSETQ. The CDR3 covers 13 residues. The CDR3 sequence is CASSPLRADTQYF. CDR3 nucleotide sequence: TGCGCCAGCAGCCCCCTGAGGGCAGATACGCAGTATTTT. The full variable domain, its missing parts supplied by reference TRBV5-1 and TRBJ2-3, is KAGVTQTPRYLIKTRGQQVTLSCSPISGHRSVSWYQQTPGQGLQFLFEYFSETQRNKGNFPGRFSGRQFSNSRSEMNVSTLELGDSALYLCASSPLRADTQYFGPGTRLTVL.

The CDR3 coding sequence is TGCGCCAGCAGCTTGGTGAGGACAGGGGGTTTCGAGCAGTACTTC. Encoded protein: CASSLVRTGGFEQYF. V gene TRBV5-1 combines with J gene TRBJ2-7; 10 nucleotides line up with TRBD1. The CDR3 is made up of 15 amino acids. V dropped 0 bases and J dropped 6; count of bases not matched to a gene: 6. Germline CDR1 reads SGHRS; CDR2 reads YFSETQ.

The chain uses TRBV10-3 and TRBJ2-5; D perhaps matches TRBD2 (6 bases). The CDR3 sequence is 14 residues long. The V gene's germline CDR1 is ENHRY and CDR2 SYGVKD. Trimming shortened V by 4 bases and J by 1 base, and 10 bases separated the two germline ends. The CDR3: CAISAAGSQETQYF. The CDR3 bases are TGTGCCATCAGTGCTGCGGGGAGCCAAGAGACCCAGTACTTC.